The 23 T cell receptor beta chains below all came from one sample that was sequenced in a study of blood T cell repertoires in COVID-19 (dated by TCRdb to the early 2020s). The library was produced with the immunoSEQ multiplex PCR assay. The clones in this table, taken by TCRdb from immuneACCESS, are in-frame only. Not every clone is retained; where verified, under half of the shortfall comes from an unresolved V gene, and the cause of the rest is unknown. This sample lists roughly 100,000 clones; roughly 80% were detected once. Around a tenth of the sample is held by the ten biggest clonotypes. Source material: peripheral blood. These receptors were collected from a woman in her sixties or seventies with acute or convalescent COVID-19.

This chain uses TRBV7-9 with TRBJ1-2; 7 positions agree with TRBD1. In germline, CDR1 is SEHNR, CDR2 FQNEAQ (reference sequence). The CDR3 is 17 residues long. The V and J ends lost 3 bases and 7 bases, in that order; junction bases with no gene match: 17. In nucleotides, the CDR3 is TGTGCCAGCAGCTTTGACAGGGCCCGGCTCCGGGTTCTTGGCTACACCTTC. Translated: CASSFDRARLRVLGYTF.

This clone has more than one count but fewer than ten. The chain employs TRBV6-5 and TRBJ2-6; TRBD1 agrees at 8 bases. Germline V gene sequence: CDR1 MNHEY, CDR2 SVGAGI. V trimming: 10 bases; J trimming: 2 bases; junction bases outside the gene matches: 4. The CDR3 has 14 amino acids. The CDR3 here is CATDRAPGANVLTF. As DNA, the CDR3 is TGTGCCACGGACAGGGCCCCTGGGGCCAACGTCCTGACTTTC.

The chain uses TRBV19 and TRBJ2-3; tentative D call: TRBD1 (5 bases). The CDR3 runs to 13 residues. CDR1 LNHDA and CDR2 SQIVND come from the germline V gene (reference sequence). Trimming pared 4 bases from V and 4 bases from J, leaving 9 bases between. The CDR3 nucleotides read TGTGCCAGTAGTACAGGGTTTCCAGATACGCAGTATTTT. Residues: CASSTGFPDTQYF.

V gene TRBV30 combines with J gene TRBJ2-1; TRBD2 agrees at 8 bases. V shed 3 bases and J 1 base; nucleotides not matched to a gene: 2. CDR3 length equals 14 residues. CDR1 and CDR2 from the germline V gene are GTSNPN and SVGIG (reference sequence). This CDR3 reads CAWRSGRSYNEQFF. The CDR3 bases are TGTGCCTGGAGGAGCGGGAGATCCTACAATGAGCAGTTCTTC.

This clone has only a few counts. This chain joins TRBV6-4 and TRBJ2-1, with 10 bases that match TRBD2. Germline CDR1 reads MRHNA; CDR2 reads SNTAGT. V lost 0 bases and J lost 6; bases outside the gene matches: 2. The CDR3 is 15 amino acids. CDR3: CASSDSTSGINEQFF. The CDR3 coding sequence is TGTGCCAGCAGTGACTCAACTAGCGGGATCAATGAGCAGTTCTTC.

The chain carries TRBV28 and TRBJ2-3, with 8 bases fitting TRBD2. V was clipped by 3 bases and J by 4 bases; unmatched bases: 6. Germline assignment: CDR1 MDHEN and CDR2 SYDVKM. This CDR3 contains 15 residues. Here the CDR3 DNA reads TGTGCCAGCAGTTTGGGGGCGGGAGGAGCAGATACGCAGTATTTT. Translated: CASSLGAGGADTQYF.

The sample holds a few counts of this clone. The chain couples TRBV6-2 or TRBV6-3 to TRBJ1-1; 12 bases map to TRBD1. V shed 7 bases and J 1 base; nucleotides not matched to a gene: 10. The CDR3 runs 17 residues. CDR1 and CDR2 (germline): MNHEY, SVGEGT. The DNA of the CDR3 is TGTGCCAGCACCCCGGGACAGGGGGCCGGAGGGAACACTGAAGCTTTCTTT. The encoded protein is CASTPGQGAGGNTEAFF.

V usage is TRBV6-5 and J usage is TRBJ2-3, with unresolved D. The V end was cut by 0 bases, the J end by 10 bases, with 17 bases between. This CDR3 region has 15 residues. CDR1 is MNHEY, CDR2 SVGAGI, per germline. This CDR3 reads CASSYSKQPVESQYF. In DNA, the CDR3 is TGTGCCAGCAGTTACTCGAAACAGCCCGTCGAGTCGCAGTATTTT.

V is TRBV29-1 and J is TRBJ1-2, with 8 bases lining up with TRBD1. Germline assignment: CDR1 SQVTM and CDR2 ANQGSEA. After removal of 8 bases from V and 3 bases from J, the junction contained 5 bases not matched to a gene. There are 12 residues in the CDR3. The CDR3, as DNA: TGCAGCTCAGAGACAGGGGACTATGGCTACACCTTC. It codes for CSSETGDYGYTF.

CDR3 bases: TGTGCCAGCAGTTCCCTACAGGGATACCAAGAGACCCAGTACTTC. Protein sequence: CASSSLQGYQETQYF. V gene TRBV28 combines with J gene TRBJ2-5, with D maybe TRBD1 (6 bases). This CDR3 contains 15 residues. Germline CDR1 is MDHEN and CDR2 is SYDVKM. Trimming shortened V by 4 bases and J by 0 bases, and 12 bases separated the two germline ends.

This chain uses TRBV7-9 with TRBJ1-5, with D possibly matching TRBD1 (6 bases). V dropped 1 base and J dropped 5 bases, with 9 bases sitting between them. Germline V gene sequence: CDR1 SEHNR, CDR2 FQNEAQ (reference sequence). This CDR3 contains 14 residues. This CDR3 reads CASSLGTEHQPQHF. The DNA for the CDR3 is TGTGCCAGCAGCTTAGGGACAGAGCATCAGCCCCAGCATTTT.

V usage is TRBV4-3 and J usage is TRBJ2-5; tentative D call: TRBD2 (5 bases). Germline-derived CDR1 and CDR2 are LGHNA and YSLEER. Trimming pared 0 bases from V and 5 bases from J, leaving 10 bases between. The CDR3 is 14 amino acids. CDR3 protein: CASSQDTSRETQYF. CDR3 coding DNA: TGCGCCAGCAGCCAAGACACTAGTAGGGAGACCCAGTACTTC.

The chain employs TRBV5-1 and TRBJ2-7; D is perhaps TRBD2 (5 bases). The CDR3 spans 14 residues. The V gene's germline CDR1 is SGHRS and CDR2 YFSETQ. V was clipped by 0 bases and J by 3 bases, with 10 bases between them. The CDR3 loop is CASSLVDYLYEQYF. In nucleotides, the CDR3 is TGCGCCAGCAGCTTGGTCGACTACCTCTACGAGCAGTACTTC.

The rearrangement uses TRBV19 and TRBJ2-5; the D gene is possibly TRBD2 (6 bases). Germline CDR1 is LNHDA and CDR2 is SQIVND (reference sequence). CDR3 size: 16 residues. V lost 3 bases to trimming and J lost 5 bases, with 19 bases between them. In DNA, the CDR3 is TGTGCCAGTAGTATCGGCATCAGTAGCGGATCGGAGACCCAGTACTTC. Translating gives CASSIGISSGSETQYF.

This clone was observed a few times. The chain employs TRBV18 and TRBJ1-6; TRBD1 matches at 7 bases. Germline CDR1 is KGHSH and CDR2 is LQKENI. This CDR3 has 15 amino acids. The V gene end was trimmed by 6 bases and the J gene end by 0 bases; junction bases not matched to a gene: 2. CDR3 region: CASSGTVSYNSPLHF. CDR3 nucleotide sequence: TGTGCCAGCTCCGGGACAGTCTCCTATAATTCACCCCTCCACTTT.

This sequence joins TRBV5-1 and TRBJ2-7, with D maybe TRBD2 (5 bases). In germline, CDR1 is SGHRS, CDR2 YFSETQ. This CDR3 has 13 residues. Between the trimmed V and J ends, which lost 4 bases and 6 bases, there was a span of 14 bases. The CDR3 protein is CASSTDFSSEQYF. The CDR3 DNA sequence: TGCGCCAGCAGCACGGACTTCTCATCCGAGCAGTACTTC. The full variable domain, with the rest looked up from reference TRBV5-1 and TRBJ2-7, is KAGVTQTPRYLIKTRGQQVTLSCSPISGHRSVSWYQQTPGQGLQFLFEYFSETQRNKGNFPGRFSGRQFSNSRSEMNVSTLELGDSALYLCASSTDFSSEQYFGPGTRLTVT.

This rearrangement joins TRBV19 to TRBJ2-3, with D maybe TRBD1 (5 bases). There are 15 residues in the CDR3. Trimming took 2 bases from V and 2 from J, leaving 11 bases between them. Germline CDR1 LNHDA, CDR2 SQIVND (reference sequence). The CDR3 protein is CASSITGHITDTQYF. The CDR3 bases are TGTGCCAGTAGTATAACCGGACACATCACAGATACGCAGTATTTT. Drawing the rest from reference TRBV19 and TRBJ2-3, the complete variable domain is DGGITQSPKYLFRKEGQNVTLSCEQNLNHDAMYWYRQDPGQGLRLIYYSQIVNDFQKGDIAEGYSVSREKKESFPLTVTSAQKNPTAFYLCASSITGHITDTQYFGPGTRLTVL.

The chain joins TRBV14 to TRBJ2-3, with a possible D match to TRBD2 (5 bases). CDR3 length: 14 amino acids. Germline-derived CDR1 and CDR2 are SGHDN and FVKESK. V was cut by 3 bases and J by 5 bases, with 12 bases left in between. CDR3 sequence (DNA): TGTGCCAGCAGCCAGTCCCTGGGGAGAGATACGCAGTATTTT. As protein: CASSQSLGRDTQYF.

This clone showed up many times. This chain joins TRBV4-2 and TRBJ2-7; 7 bases are a match to TRBD2. The CDR3 contains 16 residues. Germline lookup yields CDR1 LGHNA and CDR2 YNFKEQ. The ends lost 0 bases at V and 1 base at J; junction bases unmatched: 6. The CDR3 nucleotides are TGTGCCAGCAGCCAAGATGGGTCTAGCGGTTCCTACGAGCAGTACTTC. The encoded protein is CASSQDGSSGSYEQYF.

This clone was detected a few times. J is TRBJ2-7 and V is TRBV6-5; TRBD1 matches 10 bases. J lost 3 bases, V lost 6 bases, and 8 bases had no gene match. CDR1 is MNHEY and CDR2 is SVGAGI in the germline V gene. The length of the CDR3 is 15 residues. The CDR3 protein is CASSSGQGLGYEQYF. The CDR3 DNA follows: TGTGCCAGCAGCTCGGGACAGGGGCTAGGCTACGAGCAGTACTTC.

The chain employs TRBV7-9 and TRBJ1-5; D is possibly TRBD1 (5 bases). V lost 5 bases, J lost 2 bases, and 10 bases lay in between. Germline loops: CDR1 SEHNR, CDR2 FQNEAQ (reference sequence). This CDR3 has 14 amino acids. The CDR3: CASSRTGGNQPQHF. In DNA, the CDR3 is TGTGCCAGCAGCCGCACGGGGGGCAATCAGCCCCAGCATTTT.

The chain combines TRBV6-6 with TRBJ1-1, with D perhaps matching TRBD1 (6 bases). The germline gives CDR1 MNHNY, CDR2 SVGAGI (reference sequence). V was cut by 2 bases and J by 6 bases, with 13 bases left in between. The CDR3 extends over 14 amino acids. The CDR3 coding sequence is TGTGCCAGCAGTTACACAGGGCTGGAGCCTGAAGCTTTCTTT. Protein product: CASSYTGLEPEAFF.

The CDR3: CASTLTPRGSGANVLTF. The CDR3, as DNA: TGTGCCAGTACCCTTACGCCGCGGGGCTCTGGGGCCAACGTCCTGACTTTC. The genes are TRBV19 and TRBJ2-6, with D tentatively TRBD2 (6 bases). Germline loops: CDR1 LNHDA, CDR2 SQIVND (reference sequence). This CDR3 has 17 residues. V dropped 7 bases and J dropped 0 bases, with 16 bases sitting between them.